Listed below are T cell receptor beta chains from one sample, sequenced in a study of blood T cell repertoires in COVID-19. TCRdb keeps only in-frame clones here, not all; method: immunoSEQ multiplex PCR. This sample has 400,000 to 500,000 clones, with roughly 84% found just once. The sample taken for sequencing was PBMCs or T cells enriched from blood (not recorded which). Receptor source: a woman aged 18-29 years who had been exposed to COVID-19. Both conserved end residues are part of each CDR3. Fields, in order: D gene, J gene, V gene, CDR3 protein. The D gene is left open where the match is weak.

- | TRBJ2-1 | TRBV4-3 | CASSHRQGPGDEQFF
- | TRBJ2-5 | TRBV5-1 | CASSLPLQDQETQYF
TRBD1 | TRBJ2-7 | TRBV10-2 | CASTPGQGVIEQYF
- | TRBJ1-1 | TRBV20-1 | CSARDTGVFF
TRBD1 | TRBJ2-1 | TRBV27 | CASSPFPGQGAGNEQFF
TRBD1 | TRBJ1-5 | TRBV9 | CASSPSGQKNQPQHF
TRBD1 | TRBJ2-2 | TRBV4-2 | CASSQVQGAATGELFF
- | TRBJ1-2 | TRBV9 | CASRQDSNYGYTF
- | TRBJ1-3 | TRBV7-8 | CASSLVPGGWGNTIYF
TRBD1 | TRBJ2-2 | TRBV28 | CASSIGGPLPGELFF
- | TRBJ1-1 | TRBV28 | CASSLAGTEAFF
- | TRBJ1-6 | TRBV6-6 | CASSPSRTAYSSYNSPLHF
TRBD1 | TRBJ1-5 | TRBV10-2 | CASRVGTGRTQPQHF
- | TRBJ1-2 | TRBV19 | CASIGGPNYGYTF
TRBD2 | TRBJ2-3 | TRBV7-9 | CASSLGLAGEKDTQYF
- | TRBJ2-1 | TRBV2 | CASSEWPGNQYNEQFF
- | TRBJ2-7 | TRBV28 | CASSLFGGRLYEQYF
- | TRBJ2-3 | TRBV7-2 | CASSLGRGTDTQYF
- | TRBJ2-3 | TRBV5-1 | CASSLAGGTDTQYF
- | TRBJ1-5 | TRBV7-9 | CASSLLYNQPQHF
- | TRBJ2-7 | TRBV30 | CAWSIGYEQYF
- | TRBJ1-4 | TRBV19 | CASMDSGRLNEKLFF
TRBD1 | TRBJ2-1 | TRBV7-9 | CASSLIRDRGVHEQFF
- | TRBJ1-3 | TRBV7-2 | CASSAGLPSGNTIYF
- | TRBJ2-5 | TRBV7-2 | CASSLLRGSGETQYF
TRBD2 | TRBJ2-7 | TRBV6-5 | CASSYSKSGGSYEQYF
TRBD1 | TRBJ2-7 | TRBV5-1 | CASSLVPGTGVTYEQYF
TRBD2 | TRBJ2-7 | TRBV4-2 | CASSQDLTSGGYEQYF
- | TRBJ1-1 | TRBV3-1/TRBV3-2 | CASSPRTVHTEAFF
- | TRBJ2-7 | TRBV5-1 | CASSEEAGLALYEQYF
- | TRBJ2-7 | TRBV13 | CASSLQASAYEQYF
- | TRBJ1-2 | TRBV21-1 | CASSDRQGPDIYGYTF
- | TRBJ1-2 | TRBV18 | CASSPPNDRHYGYTF
- | TRBJ2-7 | TRBV28 | CASSPWSRSSYEQYF
- | TRBJ1-4 | TRBV29-1 | CSAEGWGEKLFF
- | TRBJ1-5 | TRBV28 | CASSSGQPWNQPQHF
- | TRBJ1-1 | TRBV19 | CASSIKPTAEAFF
- | TRBJ2-2 | TRBV27 | CASSLQVLAGELFF
- | TRBJ1-2 | TRBV18 | CASSPTPGIYGYTF
- | TRBJ2-3 | TRBV6-4 | CASSDSGGGTDTQYF
TRBD1 | TRBJ1-3 | TRBV5-1 | CASSRDSSGNTIYF
- | TRBJ1-6 | TRBV6-1 | CASSEGLLGRGYNSPLHF
- | TRBJ1-1 | TRBV11-2 | CASALSEEAFF
- | TRBJ2-3 | TRBV18 | CASSSSLGNTQYF
- | TRBJ2-7 | TRBV11-2 | CASSWQGYEQYF